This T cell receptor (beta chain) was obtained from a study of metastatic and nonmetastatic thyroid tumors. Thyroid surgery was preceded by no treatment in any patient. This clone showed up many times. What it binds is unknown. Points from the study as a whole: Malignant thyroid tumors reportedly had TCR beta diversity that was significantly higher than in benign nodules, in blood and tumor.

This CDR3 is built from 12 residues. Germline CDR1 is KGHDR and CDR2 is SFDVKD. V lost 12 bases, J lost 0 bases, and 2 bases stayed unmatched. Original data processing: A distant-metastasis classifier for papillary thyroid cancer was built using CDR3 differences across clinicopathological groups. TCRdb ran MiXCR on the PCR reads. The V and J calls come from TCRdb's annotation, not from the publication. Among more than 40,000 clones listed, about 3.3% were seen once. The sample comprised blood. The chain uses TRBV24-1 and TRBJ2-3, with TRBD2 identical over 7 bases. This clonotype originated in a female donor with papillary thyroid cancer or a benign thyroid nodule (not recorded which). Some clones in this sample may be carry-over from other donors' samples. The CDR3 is CASSGSTDTQYF. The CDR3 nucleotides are TGTGCCTCTAGCGGTAGCACAGATACGCAGTATTTT.